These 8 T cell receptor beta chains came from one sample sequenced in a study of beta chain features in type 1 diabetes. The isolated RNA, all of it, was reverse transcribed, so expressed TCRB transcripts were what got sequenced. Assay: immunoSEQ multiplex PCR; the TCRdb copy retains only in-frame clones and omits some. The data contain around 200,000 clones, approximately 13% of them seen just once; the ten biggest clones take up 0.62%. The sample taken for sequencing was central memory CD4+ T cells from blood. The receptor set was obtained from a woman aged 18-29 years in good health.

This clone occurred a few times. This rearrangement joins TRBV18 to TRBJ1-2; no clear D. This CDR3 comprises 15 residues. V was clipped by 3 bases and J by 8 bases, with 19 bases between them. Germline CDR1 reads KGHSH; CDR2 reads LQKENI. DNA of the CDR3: TGTGCCAGCTCACCGGCGGGCCGCCCCCTTGAAGGCTACACCTTC. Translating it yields CASSPAGRPLEGYTF.

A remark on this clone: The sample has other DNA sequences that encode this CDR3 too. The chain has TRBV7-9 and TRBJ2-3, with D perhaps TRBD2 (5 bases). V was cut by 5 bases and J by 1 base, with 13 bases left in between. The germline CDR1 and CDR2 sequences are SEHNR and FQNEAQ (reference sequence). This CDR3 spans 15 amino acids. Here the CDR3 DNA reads TGTGCCAGCAGCGCAGGAGGCCCCCGCACAGATACGCAGTATTTT. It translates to CASSAGGPRTDTQYF.

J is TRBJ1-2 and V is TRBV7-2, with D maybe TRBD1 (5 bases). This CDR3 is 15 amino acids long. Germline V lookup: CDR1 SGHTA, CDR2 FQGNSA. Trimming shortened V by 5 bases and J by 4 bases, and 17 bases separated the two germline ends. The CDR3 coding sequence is TGTGCCAGCAGCCCCGGCGGGGGTTCGGTCTATGGCTACACCTTC. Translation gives CASSPGGGSVYGYTF.

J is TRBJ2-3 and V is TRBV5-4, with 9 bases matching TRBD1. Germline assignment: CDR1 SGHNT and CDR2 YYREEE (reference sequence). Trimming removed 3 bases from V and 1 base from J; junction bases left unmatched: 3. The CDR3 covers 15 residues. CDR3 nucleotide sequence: TGTGCCAGCAGCTCACAGGGGGCGGGCACAGATACGCAGTATTTT. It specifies CASSSQGAGTDTQYF.

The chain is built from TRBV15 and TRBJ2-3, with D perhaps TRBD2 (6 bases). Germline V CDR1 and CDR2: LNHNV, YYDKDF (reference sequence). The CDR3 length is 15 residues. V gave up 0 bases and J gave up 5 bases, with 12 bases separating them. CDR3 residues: CATSRDTGRVDTQYF. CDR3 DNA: TGTGCCACCAGCAGAGATACCGGGAGAGTAGATACGCAGTATTTT.

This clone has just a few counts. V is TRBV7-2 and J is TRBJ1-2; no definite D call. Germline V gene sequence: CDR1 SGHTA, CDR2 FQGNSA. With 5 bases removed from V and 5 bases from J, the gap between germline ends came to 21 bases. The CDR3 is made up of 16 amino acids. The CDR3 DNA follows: TGTGCCAGCAGCCATAAGGGAGGGTCAGGAATGTATGGCTACACCTTC. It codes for CASSHKGGSGMYGYTF.

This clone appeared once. The CDR3, as DNA: TGTGCCAGCAGTTTAGGATCAGGACTAGCGGGAGGGGAGCAGTACTTC. This gives the protein CASSLGSGLAGGEQYF. The chain combines TRBV27 with TRBJ2-7; 15 nucleotides agree with TRBD2. The germline V gene encodes CDR1 MNHEY and CDR2 SMNVEV (reference sequence). The CDR3 has 16 residues. V trimming: 2 bases; J trimming: 7 bases; junction bases outside the gene matches: 6.

For the CDR3, the DNA is TGCACCCCTAGCGGGCGAAACACTGAAGCTTTCTTT. This gives the protein CTPSGRNTEAFF. The genes are TRBV29-1 and TRBJ1-1; the D is unclear. Germline lookup yields CDR1 SQVTM and CDR2 ANQGSEA. The CDR3 runs to 12 residues.